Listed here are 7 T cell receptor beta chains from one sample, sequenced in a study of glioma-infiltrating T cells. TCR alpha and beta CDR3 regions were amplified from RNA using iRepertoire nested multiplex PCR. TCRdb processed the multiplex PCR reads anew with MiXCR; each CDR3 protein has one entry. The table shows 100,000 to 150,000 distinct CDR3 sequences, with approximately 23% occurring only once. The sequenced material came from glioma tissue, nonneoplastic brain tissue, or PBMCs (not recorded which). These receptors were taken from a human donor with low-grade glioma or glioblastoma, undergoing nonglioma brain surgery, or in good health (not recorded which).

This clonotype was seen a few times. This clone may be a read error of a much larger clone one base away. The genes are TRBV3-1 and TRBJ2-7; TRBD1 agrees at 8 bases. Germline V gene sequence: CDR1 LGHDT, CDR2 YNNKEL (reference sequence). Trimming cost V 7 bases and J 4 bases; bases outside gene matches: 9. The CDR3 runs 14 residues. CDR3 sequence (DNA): TGTGCCAGCATCCTGGAGGACAGGGTGTACGAGCAGTACTTC. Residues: CASILEDRVYEQYF.

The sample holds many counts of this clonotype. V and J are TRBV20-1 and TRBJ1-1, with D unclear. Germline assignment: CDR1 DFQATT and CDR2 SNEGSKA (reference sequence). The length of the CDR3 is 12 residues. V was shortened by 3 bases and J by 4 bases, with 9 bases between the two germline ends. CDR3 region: CSASAGSTEAFF. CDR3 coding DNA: TGCAGTGCTAGTGCGGGGAGCACTGAAGCTTTCTTT.

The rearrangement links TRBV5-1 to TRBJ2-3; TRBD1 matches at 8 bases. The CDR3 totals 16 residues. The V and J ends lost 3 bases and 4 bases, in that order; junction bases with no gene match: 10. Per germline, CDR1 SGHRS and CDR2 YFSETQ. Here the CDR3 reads CASSYEPPGGADTQYF. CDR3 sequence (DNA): TGCGCCAGCAGCTATGAGCCCCCAGGGGGCGCAGATACGCAGTATTTT.

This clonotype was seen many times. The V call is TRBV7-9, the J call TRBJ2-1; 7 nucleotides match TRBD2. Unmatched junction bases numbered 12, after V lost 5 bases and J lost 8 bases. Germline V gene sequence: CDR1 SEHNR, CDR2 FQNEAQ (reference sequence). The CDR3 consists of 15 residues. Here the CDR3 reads CASSLSGSTSDEQFF. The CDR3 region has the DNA TGTGCCAGCAGCCTTAGCGGGTCCACTTCGGATGAGCAGTTCTTC.

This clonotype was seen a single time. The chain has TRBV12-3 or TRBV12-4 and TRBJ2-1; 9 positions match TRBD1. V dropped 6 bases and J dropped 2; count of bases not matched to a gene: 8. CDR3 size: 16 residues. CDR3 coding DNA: TGTGCCAGCAGCACACCAGGGGACAGGGCCTACAATGAGCAGTTCTTC. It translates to CASSTPGDRAYNEQFF.

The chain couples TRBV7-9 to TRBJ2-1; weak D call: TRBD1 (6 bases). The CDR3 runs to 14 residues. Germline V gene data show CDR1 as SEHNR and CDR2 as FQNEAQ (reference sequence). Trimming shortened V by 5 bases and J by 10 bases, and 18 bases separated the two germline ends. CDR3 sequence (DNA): TGTGCCAGCAGCCACCGGGACACTACCTCGGAGCAGTTCTTC. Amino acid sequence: CASSHRDTTSEQFF.

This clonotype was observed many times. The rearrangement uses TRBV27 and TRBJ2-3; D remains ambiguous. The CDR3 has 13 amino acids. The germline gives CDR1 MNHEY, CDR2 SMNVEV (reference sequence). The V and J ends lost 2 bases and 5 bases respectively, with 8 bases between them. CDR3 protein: CASSLGWRDTQYF. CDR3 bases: TGTGCCAGCAGTTTAGGCTGGCGAGATACGCAGTATTTT.